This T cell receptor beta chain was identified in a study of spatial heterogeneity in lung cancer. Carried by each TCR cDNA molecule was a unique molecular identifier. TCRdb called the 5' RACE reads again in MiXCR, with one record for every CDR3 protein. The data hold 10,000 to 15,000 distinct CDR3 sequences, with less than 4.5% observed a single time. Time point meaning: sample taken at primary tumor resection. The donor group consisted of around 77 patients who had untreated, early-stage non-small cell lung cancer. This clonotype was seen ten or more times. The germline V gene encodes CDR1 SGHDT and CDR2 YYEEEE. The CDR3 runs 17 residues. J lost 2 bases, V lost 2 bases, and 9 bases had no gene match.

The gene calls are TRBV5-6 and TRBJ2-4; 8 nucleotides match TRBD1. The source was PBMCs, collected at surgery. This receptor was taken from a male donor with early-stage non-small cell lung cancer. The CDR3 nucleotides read TGTGCCAGCAGCTTAGGCCAGGGGGCGAGGACCAAAAACATTCAGTACTTC. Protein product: CASSLGQGARTKNIQYF.